This TCR beta chain was sequenced in a study of blood T cells in healthy people across ages. Turning to this clonotype: As yet, its antigen is unknown.

The CDR3 is 13 residues long. Germline lookup yields CDR1 SQVTM and CDR2 ANQGSEA. V was cut by 6 bases and J by 0 bases, with 6 bases left in between. Combining a sample-barcoded 5' primer with a J-beta primer mix, a second PCR ran for roughly 6 to 12 cycles. TCRdb ran MiXCR on the 5' RACE reads and lists one entry per CDR3 protein. The sample comprises more than 1.4 million distinct CDR3 sequences, roughly 45% of which are singletons, and 6.5% to 10% rests with the top ten. Study results and limitations: Age advanced and TCR beta diversity per million T cells fell, roughly linearly.

The specimen sequenced was blood. The TCR comes from a woman between 18 and 29 years old in good health. V and J are TRBV29-1 and TRBJ2-6, with D uncertain. This chain's CDR3 is CSVRFSGANVLTF. Written as DNA, the CDR3 is TGCAGCGTCCGGTTCTCTGGGGCCAACGTCCTGACTTTC.